One sample yielded the 8 T cell receptor beta chains listed below, sequenced in a study of T cell changes during pregnancy in multiple sclerosis. Data came from immunoSEQ multiplex PCR; TCRdb stores just in-frame clones and leaves some out. Of about 93,000 clones in the sample, almost 95% were seen once. The material sequenced was peripheral blood, taken after pregnancy. The receptors here all came from a female donor with multiple sclerosis, enrolled in a pregnancy study.

The chain joins TRBV11-3 to TRBJ2-7; 11 bases map to TRBD1. V lost 3 bases, J lost 2 bases, and 6 bases stayed unmatched. The CDR3 contains 16 residues. CDR1 SGHNT and CDR2 YENEEA come from the germline V gene. CDR3 amino acids: CASSFDPGQGAYEQYF. CDR3 DNA: TGTGCCAGCAGCTTTGATCCGGGACAGGGGGCCTACGAGCAGTACTTC.

The rearrangement links TRBV19 to TRBJ1-2; D not resolved. Germline CDR1 is LNHDA and CDR2 is SQIVND (reference sequence). Trimming removed 1 base at V and 4 bases at J, with 10 bases between. CDR3 length: 14 amino acids. DNA for the CDR3: TGTGCCAGTAGTATAGTGGCAGAGGCCTATGGCTACACCTTC. This encodes CASSIVAEAYGYTF.

The V gene is TRBV5-4, the J gene TRBJ2-5; D is ambiguous. V lost 3 bases to trimming and J lost 0 bases, with 9 bases between them. CDR3 length: 14 amino acids. Per germline, CDR1 SGHNT and CDR2 YYREEE (reference sequence). CDR3 sequence: CASSSYDNQETQYF. In DNA form, the CDR3 reads TGTGCCAGCAGCTCCTATGACAACCAAGAGACCCAGTACTTC.

This clone was counted a few times. The chain joins TRBV6-5 to TRBJ1-1; D unclear. The germline gives CDR1 MNHEY, CDR2 SVGAGI. This CDR3 is 11 amino acids long. Trimming left V 2 bases short and J 6 bases short, with 4 bases between. The CDR3 protein is CASSYAAEAFF. In nucleotides, the CDR3 is TGTGCCAGCAGTTACGCGGCTGAAGCTTTCTTT.

The chain recombines TRBV11-2 with TRBJ2-7, with TRBD2 matching 10 bases. The J segment lost 3 bases and the V segment lost 1 base, leaving 3 bases of the junction unmatched. The CDR3 runs 15 residues. Germline V gives CDR1 SGHAT, CDR2 FQNNGV. CDR3 nucleotide sequence: TGTGCCAGCAGCTTAGGTAGCGGGAGGATCTACGAGCAGTACTTC. Encoded protein: CASSLGSGRIYEQYF.

The chain recombines TRBV27 with TRBJ2-3; TRBD2 matches at 9 bases. Germline V lookup: CDR1 MNHEY, CDR2 SMNVEV (reference sequence). After removal of 0 bases from V and 5 bases from J, the junction contained 12 bases not matched to a gene. This CDR3 comprises 18 residues. Here the CDR3 reads CASSLSGLAGYLGDTQYF. CDR3 sequence (DNA): TGTGCCAGCAGTTTATCTGGCCTAGCGGGATATTTGGGAGATACGCAGTATTTT.

The V gene is TRBV9, the J gene TRBJ2-3; 7 bases are shared with TRBD2. Germline CDR1 is SGDLS and CDR2 is YYNGEE. J gave up 1 base and V 7 bases, and 3 bases lay outside the gene matches. CDR3 length: 13 amino acids. The CDR3 region is CASSSGGTDTQYF. In DNA form, the CDR3 reads TGTGCCAGCTCTAGCGGAGGCACAGATACGCAGTATTTT.

The chain employs TRBV7-9 and TRBJ1-4; D remains unclear. CDR1 and CDR2 (germline): SEHNR, FQNEAQ (reference sequence). This CDR3 is 13 amino acids long. V dropped 5 bases and J dropped 8 bases, with 12 bases sitting between them. The CDR3 is CASSPGGEEKLFF. The CDR3 DNA reads as TGTGCCAGCAGCCCGGGAGGAGAAGAAAAACTGTTTTTT. Complete variable domain (other parts from reference TRBV7-9 and TRBJ1-4): DTGVSQNPRHKITKRGQNVTFRCDPISEHNRLYWYRQTLGQGPEFLTYFQNEAQLEKSRLLSDRFSAERPKGSFSTLEIQRTEQGDSAMYLCASSPGGEEKLFFGSGTQLSVL.